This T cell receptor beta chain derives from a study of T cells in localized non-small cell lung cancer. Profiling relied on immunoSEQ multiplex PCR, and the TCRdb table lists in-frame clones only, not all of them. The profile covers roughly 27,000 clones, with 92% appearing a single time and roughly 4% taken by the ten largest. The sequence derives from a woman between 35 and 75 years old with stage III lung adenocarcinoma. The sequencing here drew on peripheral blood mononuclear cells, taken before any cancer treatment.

The CDR3, as DNA: TGTGCCAGCAGCCCACCAGGGGCGCTGGGCACTGAAGCTTTCTTT. This codes for CASSPPGALGTEAFF. V gene TRBV5-5 combines with J gene TRBJ1-1; maybe TRBD1 (6 bases). Trimming left V 4 bases short and J 4 bases short, with 17 bases between. Germline CDR1 is SGHKS and CDR2 is YYEKEE (reference sequence). The CDR3 length is 15 residues.